This T cell receptor (beta chain) was sequenced for a study of blood T cell repertoires in COVID-19. In the original workflow: Amplification from reference gene primers served as the basis for estimated nucleated cell counts. Clones were sequenced by immunoSEQ multiplex PCR, and TCRdb holds only the in-frame ones, with some missing. V, J and clone size derive from that table, while D and trimming were established from the DNA sequence. The sample shows 200,000 to 250,000 clones, around 80% of them seen only once. This CDR3 region has 16 residues. Trimming cost V 2 bases and J 0 bases, with 8 bases left between them. The germline V gene has CDR1 SNHLY and CDR2 FYNNEI.

This chain connects TRBV2 to TRBJ1-6; unclear D gene. The clonotype originates from a man aged 35-49 years who had recovered from COVID-19. The sequenced sample consisted of PBMCs or T cells enriched from blood (not recorded which). CDR3: CASSEIGSSYNSPLHF. CDR3 bases: TGTGCCAGCAGTGAAATAGGGAGCTCCTATAATTCACCCCTCCACTTT.